The subject of this entry is one TCR beta chain. These data originate in a study of blood T cell repertoires in COVID-19. Overall study context: The samples span acute and convalescent COVID-19 from the United States, Italy and Spain. Sample material is recorded as cDNA or gDNA derived from T cells, B-cell-depleted T cells, or PBMCs.

How the authors handled the data: For nucleated cells, counts were estimated from reference gene primer amplification. Libraries were prepared by immunoSEQ multiplex PCR; TCRdb keeps only in-frame clonotypes and omits some of them. V and J calls and clone size follow that table, whereas D and trimming were derived from the DNA. The table lists roughly 78,000 clones, roughly 86% of them singletons. Trimming took off 7 bases at V and 3 bases at J, with 16 bases between the two ends. The germline CDR1 and CDR2 sequences are GTSNPN and SVGIG (reference sequence). The CDR3 is 13 residues long. The V gene is TRBV30, the J gene TRBJ2-7, with a tentative D call TRBD2 (7 bases). The sequenced sample was peripheral blood. The sequence came from a woman in her sixties with acute or convalescent COVID-19. CDR3 amino acids: CASTGRVGYEQYF. The DNA of the CDR3 is TGTGCCTCAACAGGGAGGGTGGGCTACGAGCAGTACTTC.